Reported below is one T cell receptor beta chain. This clone was recorded once. Its recognized antigen is unknown. One base away there is no much larger clone; base qualities are not given. This entry belongs to a study of blood T cell repertoires in COVID-19 (dated by TCRdb to about 2020). Study-wide context: Collaborator samples came from the United States, Italy and Spain and covered acute and convalescent phases of COVID-19. The repertoires were released in a freely available public database meant as a resource for research on the immune response to SARS-CoV-2. Subjects who had been exposed to COVID-19, were actively infected with it, or had recovered from it provided the deeply sampled blood TCRbeta repertoires that made up the dataset. Samples were obtained from the ongoing ImmuneRACE study (first 160 participants) and from 950 to 1,500 subjects provided by 6 global collaborators. The material from the prospective study consisted of cDNA or gDNA derived from T cells, B-cell-depleted T cells, or PBMCs. Where available, HLA class I and class II types were obtained from metadata supplied by the sample provider rather than from assay-based typing. Nearly every sample came with metadata listing a de-identified subject ID, COVID-19 status, age in years and sex. Paper-wide results and their limitations: How much clinical and demographic metadata was included differed by source and by participant, and the metadata was provided uncurated.

TCRbeta CDR3 regions were amplified from genomic DNA by means of the immunoSEQ Assay, a bias-controlled multiplex PCR. Under the source paper's analysis protocol: The number of nucleated cells in each sample was estimated by amplification of reference gene primers within the assay. To quantify the absolute abundance of each unique TCRbeta CDR3 rearrangement, sequence reads were collapsed and filtered. For each sample, productive Simpson clonality was calculated by taking the square root of Simpson's diversity index across productive rearrangements. The immuneACCESS repertoire file appears here via TCRdb, limited to in-frame rearrangements. These files lack a portion of the clones; in checked studies, under half of the deficit traces to unresolved V genes, and the cause of the others is not known. V, J and clone size were drawn from that table, and D and trimming were deduced from the DNA. Here the sample has around 200,000 clones; around nine tenths occur a single time. The ten top clones hold over 0.7% of the sample.

Samples from volunteer blood donors who had recovered from COVID-19 were contributed by a second Seattle source. Whole blood was collected in K2EDTA tubes by collaborating institutions according to the institutions' own protocols. For TCRbeta analysis, collaborators shipped samples in one of three forms: frozen whole blood, isolated PBMCs, or DNA extracted from either of those sample types. For CDR1 and CDR2, the germline V gene lists MNHEY and SVGAGI. From its cysteine to its phenylalanine, the CDR3 spans 14 amino acids. The kept DNA is CDR3 alone, 42 bases in frame from the first base. Germline trimming amounts to 6 bases on V and 5 bases on J, with 8 as the count of junction bases outside the gene matches.

The chain was built from TRBV6-5 and TRBJ2-5, and 8 junction bases match TRBD1. Source material: peripheral blood. This sequence was found in a woman under 30 who had recovered from COVID-19. The DNA sequence is TGTGCCAGCAGCGGACAGGGATTAGGGGAGACCCAGTACTTC. Its protein product is CASSGQGLGETQYF.